These 6 T cell receptor beta chains came from one sample sequenced in a study of regulatory T cells in long-lasting Graves disease. Time point here: newly diagnosed GD, antithyroid drugs for less than 3 months. Making the TCR library involved RNA that had been extracted from PBMCs. HTBI primers from iRepertoire and Arm-PCR of CDR3 regions yielded the TCR beta libraries. TCRdb re-called the multiplex PCR reads through MiXCR, storing one row per CDR3 protein. The data show approximately 230,000 distinct CDR3 sequences, around 20% seen once. Source: peripheral blood mononuclear cells (PBMCs), taken at new diagnosis, from a patient treated with antithyroid drugs. All receptors derive from a female donor with Graves disease.

The genes are TRBV20-1 and TRBJ2-7, with 16 nucleotides matching TRBD2. V was pared by 5 bases and J by 4 bases, with 5 bases of the junction left unmatched. This CDR3 has 15 residues. Germline lookup yields CDR1 DFQATT and CDR2 SNEGSKA (reference sequence). This chain's CDR3 is CSAGTSGRAGYEQYF. In nucleotides, the CDR3 is TGCAGTGCTGGGACTAGCGGGAGGGCCGGGTACGAGCAGTACTTC.

There are many counts of this clonotype. The rearrangement joins TRBV12-3 or TRBV12-4 to TRBJ2-5, with 14 bases lining up with TRBD2. The CDR3 length is 16 residues. V shed 5 bases, J shed 4 bases, and the junction held 6 bases outside the gene matches. Here the CDR3 DNA reads TGTGCCAGCAGTGGCGGACTAGCGGGAGGTAGAGAGACCCAGTACTTC. It specifies CASSGGLAGGRETQYF.

This clonotype was recorded many times. The chain uses TRBV2 and TRBJ1-4, with D uncertain. Germline V lookup: CDR1 SNHLY, CDR2 FYNNEI. The CDR3 consists of 13 residues. Trimming left V 2 bases short and J 5 bases short, with 6 bases between. CDR3 in DNA: TGTGCCAGCAGTGAACTGAACAATGAAAAACTGTTTTTT. This encodes CASSELNNEKLFF.

The chain recombines TRBV27 with TRBJ2-7; D is ambiguous. Trimming stripped 6 bases from V and 9 bases from J, with 15 bases between. Germline V lookup: CDR1 MNHEY, CDR2 SMNVEV (reference sequence). There are 12 residues in the CDR3. The DNA of the CDR3 is TGTGCCAGCAGCCGATACTCAGGAGCGCAGTACTTC. This gives the protein CASSRYSGAQYF.

This chain uses TRBV11-2 with TRBJ2-7, with 7 bases aligning to TRBD2. The CDR3 has 15 amino acids. V trimming: 1 base; J trimming: 4 bases; junction bases outside the gene matches: 7. Looked up from germline, CDR1 is SGHAT and CDR2 is FQNNGV. The CDR3 DNA follows: TGTGCCAGCAGCTTAGTGGGGAGGGCCGGGTACGAGCAGTACTTC. Translating gives CASSLVGRAGYEQYF.

Turning to this clonotype: This probably arose from a read error, given a far larger clone one base away. The chain carries TRBV18 and TRBJ2-3; D is undetermined. Germline CDR1 KGHSH, CDR2 LQKENI. Trimming took 8 bases from V and 0 from J, leaving 15 bases between them. The CDR3 sequence is 15 residues long. The CDR3 sequence is CASSLPLSSTDTQYF. CDR3 nucleotides: TGTGCCAGCAGTTTACCCCTTTCTAGCACAGATACGCAGTATTTT. Filled out from reference TRBV18 and TRBJ2-3, the complete variable domain reads NAGVMQNPRHLVRRRGQEARLRCSPMKGHSHVYWYRQLPEEGLKFMVYLQKENIIDESGMPKERFSAEFPKEGPSILRIQQVVRGDSAAYFCASSLPLSSTDTQYFGPGTRLTVL.